This TCR beta chain comes out of a study of Graves' ophthalmopathy and Graves' hyperthyroidism. Ophthalmopathy donors showed moderate-to-severe activity, CAS ≥3, NOSPECS ≥4 and a duration under 3 months. The study amplified TCR beta CDR3 regions using RNA transcripts. RT-PCR in the first round used HTBI primers; a second-round multiplex PCR followed. Each CDR3 protein gets one entry after TCRdb re-called the multiplex PCR reads with MiXCR. The sample includes approximately 330,000 distinct CDR3 sequences, roughly 15% seen only once; the top ten take 9% to 15%. Turning to this clonotype: The target antigen is unknown.

Study-level results: Classification of ophthalmopathy versus stable hyperthyroidism by a 13-signature model yielded roughly 86% sensitivity and just under 83% specificity. In blood appeared most of the expanded thyroid clonotypes whose frequency exceeded 0.001.

Between the trimmed V and J ends, which lost 1 base and 5 bases, there was a span of 9 bases. CDR3 size: 15 residues. Germline-derived CDR1 and CDR2 are MGHDK and SYGVNS. Sequencing was performed on peripheral blood. The chain joins TRBV25-1 to TRBJ1-6, with D perhaps TRBD1 (5 bases). The sequence came from an adult man with Graves' ophthalmopathy. The CDR3 nucleotides are TGTGCCAGCAGTGAATTCGACAGTGATAATTCACCCCTCCACTTT. Translated, it gives CASSEFDSDNSPLHF.